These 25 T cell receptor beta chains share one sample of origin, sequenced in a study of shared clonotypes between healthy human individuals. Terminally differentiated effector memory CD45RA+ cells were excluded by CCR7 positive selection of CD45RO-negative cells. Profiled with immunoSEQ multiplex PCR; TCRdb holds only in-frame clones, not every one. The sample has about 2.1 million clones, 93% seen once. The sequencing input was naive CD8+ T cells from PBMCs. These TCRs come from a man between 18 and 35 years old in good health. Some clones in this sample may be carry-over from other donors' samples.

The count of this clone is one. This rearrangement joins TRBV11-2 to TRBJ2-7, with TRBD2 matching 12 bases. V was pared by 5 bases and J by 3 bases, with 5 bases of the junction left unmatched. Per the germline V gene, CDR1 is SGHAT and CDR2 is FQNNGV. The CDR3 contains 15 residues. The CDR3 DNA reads TGTGCCAGCAGCCCGGGGACTAGCGGGCGCTACGAGCAGTACTTC. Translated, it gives CASSPGTSGRYEQYF.

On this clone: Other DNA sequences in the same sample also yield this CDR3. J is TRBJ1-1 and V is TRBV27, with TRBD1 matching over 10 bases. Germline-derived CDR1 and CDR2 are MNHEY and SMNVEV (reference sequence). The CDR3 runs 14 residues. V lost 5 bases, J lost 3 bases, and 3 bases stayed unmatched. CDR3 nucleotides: TGTGCCAGCAGTAGACAGGGGGCCTACACTGAAGCTTTCTTT. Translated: CASSRQGAYTEAFF.

The CDR3 region is CASSVWTDTGELFF. CDR3 sequence (DNA): TGTGCCAGCAGCGTCTGGACGGACACCGGGGAGCTGTTTTTT. V and J are TRBV7-9 and TRBJ2-2, with D hard to call. Trimming removed 5 bases at V and 3 bases at J, with 10 bases between. Germline V lookup: CDR1 SEHNR, CDR2 FQNEAQ (reference sequence). The CDR3 is 14 residues long.

CDR3 DNA: TGTGCCAGTAGCCACACAAATGGGGATTCCTACGAGCAGTACTTC. Protein sequence: CASSHTNGDSYEQYF. The chain employs TRBV19 and TRBJ2-7; no clear D. V dropped 6 bases and J dropped 1 base, with 16 bases sitting between them. The germline V gene encodes CDR1 LNHDA and CDR2 SQIVND (reference sequence). The CDR3 loop spans 15 amino acids.

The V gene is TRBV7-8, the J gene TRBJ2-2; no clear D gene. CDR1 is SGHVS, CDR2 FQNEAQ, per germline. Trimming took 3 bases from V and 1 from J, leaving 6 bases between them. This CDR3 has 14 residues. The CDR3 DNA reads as TGTGCCAGCAGCTTGGCAGAGAACACCGGGGAGCTGTTTTTT. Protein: CASSLAENTGELFF.

The CDR3 protein is CASSLGSASREQFF. Written as DNA, the CDR3 is TGTGCCAGCAGTTTAGGTTCGGCTAGCAGGGAGCAGTTCTTC. This chain uses TRBV27 with TRBJ2-1, with D perhaps matching TRBD2 (5 bases). The V and J ends lost 2 bases and 10 bases respectively, with 15 bases between them. Germline assignment: CDR1 MNHEY and CDR2 SMNVEV (reference sequence). The CDR3 covers 14 residues.

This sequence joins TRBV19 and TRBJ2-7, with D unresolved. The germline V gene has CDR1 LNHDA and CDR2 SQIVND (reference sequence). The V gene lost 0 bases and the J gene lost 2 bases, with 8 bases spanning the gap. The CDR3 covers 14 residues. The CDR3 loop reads CASSIDDETYEQYF. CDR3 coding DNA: TGTGCCAGTAGTATAGACGACGAGACCTACGAGCAGTACTTC.

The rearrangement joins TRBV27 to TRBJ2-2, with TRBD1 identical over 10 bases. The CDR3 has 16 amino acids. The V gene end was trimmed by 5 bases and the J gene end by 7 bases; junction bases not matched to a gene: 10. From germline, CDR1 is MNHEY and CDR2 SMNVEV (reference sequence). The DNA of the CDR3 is TGTGCCAGCAGTCCAGTACAGGACAGGGGGATCGGGGAGCTGTTTTTT. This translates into CASSPVQDRGIGELFF.

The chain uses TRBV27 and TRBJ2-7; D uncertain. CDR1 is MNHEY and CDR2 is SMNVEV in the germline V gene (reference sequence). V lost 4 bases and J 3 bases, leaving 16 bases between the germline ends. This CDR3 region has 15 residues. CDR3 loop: CASSWPRAAIYEQYF. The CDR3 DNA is TGTGCCAGCAGTTGGCCTCGGGCCGCGATCTACGAGCAGTACTTC.

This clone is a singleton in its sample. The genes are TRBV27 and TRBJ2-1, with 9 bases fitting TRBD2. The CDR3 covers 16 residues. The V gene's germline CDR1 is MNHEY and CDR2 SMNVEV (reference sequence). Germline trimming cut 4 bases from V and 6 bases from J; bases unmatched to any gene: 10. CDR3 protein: CASSSVSIAGANEQFF. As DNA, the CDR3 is TGTGCCAGCAGTTCGGTCTCGATAGCGGGAGCCAATGAGCAGTTCTTC.

CDR3 bases: TGTGCCAGCAGTGGGCGAACCGGGACTAGTTACAATGAGCAGTTCTTC. This gives the protein CASSGRTGTSYNEQFF. The chain recombines TRBV7-9 with TRBJ2-1; 8 nucleotides agree with TRBD2. Germline CDR1 reads SEHNR; CDR2 reads FQNEAQ (reference sequence). The V gene end was trimmed by 6 bases and the J gene end by 4 bases; junction bases not matched to a gene: 11. The CDR3 contains 16 residues. The entire variable domain, with the rest obtained from reference TRBV7-9 and TRBJ2-1, is as follows: DTGVSQNPRHKITKRGQNVTFRCDPISEHNRLYWYRQTLGQGPEFLTYFQNEAQLEKSRLLSDRFSAERPKGSFSTLEIQRTEQGDSAMYLCASSGRTGTSYNEQFFGPGTRLTVL.

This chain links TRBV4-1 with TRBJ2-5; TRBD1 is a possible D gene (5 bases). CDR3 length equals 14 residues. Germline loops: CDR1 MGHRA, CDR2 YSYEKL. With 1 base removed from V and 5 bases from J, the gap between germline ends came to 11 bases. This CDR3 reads CASSQGAGYETQYF. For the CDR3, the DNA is TGCGCCAGCAGCCAAGGGGCAGGGTACGAGACCCAGTACTTC.

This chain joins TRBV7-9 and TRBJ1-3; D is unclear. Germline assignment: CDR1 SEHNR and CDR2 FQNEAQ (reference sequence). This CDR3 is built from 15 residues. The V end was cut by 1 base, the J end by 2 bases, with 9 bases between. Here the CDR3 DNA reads TGTGCCAGCAGCTTAGTGCGAGGTGCTGGAAACACCATATATTTT. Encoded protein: CASSLVRGAGNTIYF.

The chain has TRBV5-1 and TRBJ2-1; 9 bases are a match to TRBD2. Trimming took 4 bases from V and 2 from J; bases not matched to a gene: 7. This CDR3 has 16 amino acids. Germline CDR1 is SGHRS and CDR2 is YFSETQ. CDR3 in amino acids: CASSPGAGGPYNEQFF. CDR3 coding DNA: TGCGCCAGCAGCCCCGGGGCGGGAGGGCCCTACAATGAGCAGTTCTTC.

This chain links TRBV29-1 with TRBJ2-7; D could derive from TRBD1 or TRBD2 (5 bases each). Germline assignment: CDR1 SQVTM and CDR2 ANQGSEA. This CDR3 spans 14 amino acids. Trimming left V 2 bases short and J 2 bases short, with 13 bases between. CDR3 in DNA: TGCAGCGTTGAAATAAGGGACGGTCCCTACGAGCAGTACTTC. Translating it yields CSVEIRDGPYEQYF.

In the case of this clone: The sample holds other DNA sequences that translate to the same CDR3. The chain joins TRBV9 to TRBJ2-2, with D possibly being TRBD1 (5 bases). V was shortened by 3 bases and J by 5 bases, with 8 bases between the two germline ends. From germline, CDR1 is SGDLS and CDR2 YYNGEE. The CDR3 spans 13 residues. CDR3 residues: CASSASGTGELFF. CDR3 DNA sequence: TGTGCCAGCAGCGCCTCAGGGACCGGGGAGCTGTTTTTT.

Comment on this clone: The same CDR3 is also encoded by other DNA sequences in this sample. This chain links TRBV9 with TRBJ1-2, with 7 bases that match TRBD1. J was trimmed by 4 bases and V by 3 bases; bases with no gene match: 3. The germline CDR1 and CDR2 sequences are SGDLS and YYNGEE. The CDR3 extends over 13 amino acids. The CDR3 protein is CASSADRAYGYTF. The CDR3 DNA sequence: TGTGCCAGCAGCGCCGACAGGGCCTATGGCTACACCTTC.

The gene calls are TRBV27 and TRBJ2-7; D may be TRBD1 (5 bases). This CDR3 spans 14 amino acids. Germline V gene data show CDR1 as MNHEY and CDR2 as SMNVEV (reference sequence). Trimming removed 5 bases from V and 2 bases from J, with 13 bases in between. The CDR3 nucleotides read TGTGCCAGCAGTCCCGAGACAGAAACCTACGAGCAGTACTTC. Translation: CASSPETETYEQYF.

In nucleotides, the CDR3 is TGTGCCAGCAGCTCCGACAGGGGGGCCCATCTCCAGCATTTT. Translating gives CASSSDRGAHLQHF. The genes are TRBV7-8 and TRBJ1-5; TRBD1 aligns across 9 bases. CDR1 is SGHVS and CDR2 is FQNEAQ in the germline V gene. J was trimmed by 12 bases and V by 4 bases; bases with no gene match: 10. This CDR3 is built from 14 residues.

DNA for the CDR3: TGCGCCAGCAGCCAAAAGGGGGACTTTAGGAGTGGGGAGCAGTACTTC. Translation: CASSQKGDFRSGEQYF. The rearrangement links TRBV4-1 to TRBJ2-7; either TRBD1 or TRBD2 may supply D (6 bases each). Per germline, CDR1 MGHRA and CDR2 YSYEKL. The CDR3 covers 16 residues. Deletions cut 2 bases from V and 7 bases from J, with 21 bases between.

The CDR3 DNA is TGTGCCAGCAGTTACGCCAGGGGGCAACATGGCGGGGAGCTGTTTTTT. Residues: CASSYARGQHGGELFF. The genes are TRBV6-8 and TRBJ2-2, with 8 bases that match TRBD1. This CDR3 comprises 16 residues. Germline assignment: CDR1 MNHGY and CDR2 SAAAGT. Trimming took 2 bases from V and 7 from J; bases not matched to a gene: 9.

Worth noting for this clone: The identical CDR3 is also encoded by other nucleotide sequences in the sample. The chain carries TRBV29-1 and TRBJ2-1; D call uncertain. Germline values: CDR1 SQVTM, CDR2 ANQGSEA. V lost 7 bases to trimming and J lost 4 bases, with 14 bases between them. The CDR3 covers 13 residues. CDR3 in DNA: TGCAGCGGGCGCGGCGGTTCTTACAATGAGCAGTTCTTC. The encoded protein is CSGRGGSYNEQFF.

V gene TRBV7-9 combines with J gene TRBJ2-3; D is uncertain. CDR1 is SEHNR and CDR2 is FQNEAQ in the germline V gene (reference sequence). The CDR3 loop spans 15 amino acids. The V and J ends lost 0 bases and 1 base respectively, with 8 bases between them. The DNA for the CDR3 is TGTGCCAGCAGCTTAGCAGATGGGGGCACAGATACGCAGTATTTT. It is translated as CASSLADGGTDTQYF.

CDR3 sequence reads: CASSPPGQNYEQYF. CDR3 sequence (DNA): TGTGCCAGCAGCCCCCCAGGGCAAAACTACGAGCAGTACTTC. The chain couples TRBV11-2 to TRBJ2-7, with D perhaps TRBD1 (5 bases). CDR3 size: 14 residues. Between the trimmed V and J ends, which lost 5 bases and 3 bases, there was a span of 14 bases. Looked up from germline, CDR1 is SGHAT and CDR2 is FQNNGV. Variable domain in full (rest from reference TRBV11-2 and TRBJ2-7): EAGVAQSPRYKIIEKRQSVAFWCNPISGHATLYWYQQILGQGPKLLIQFQNNGVVDDSQLPKDRFSAERLKGVDSTLKIQPAKLEDSAVYLCASSPPGQNYEQYFGPGTRLTVT.

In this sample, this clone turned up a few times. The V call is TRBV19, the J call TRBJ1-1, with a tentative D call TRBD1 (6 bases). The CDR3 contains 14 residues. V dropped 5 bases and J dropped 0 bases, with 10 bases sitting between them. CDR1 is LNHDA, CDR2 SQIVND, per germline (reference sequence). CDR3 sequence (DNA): TGTGCCAGTAGTGTGGACAGACTGAACACTGAAGCTTTCTTT. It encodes CASSVDRLNTEAFF. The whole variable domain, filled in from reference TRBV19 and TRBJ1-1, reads DGGITQSPKYLFRKEGQNVTLSCEQNLNHDAMYWYRQDPGQGLRLIYYSQIVNDFQKGDIAEGYSVSREKKESFPLTVTSAQKNPTAFYLCASSVDRLNTEAFFGQGTRLTVV.